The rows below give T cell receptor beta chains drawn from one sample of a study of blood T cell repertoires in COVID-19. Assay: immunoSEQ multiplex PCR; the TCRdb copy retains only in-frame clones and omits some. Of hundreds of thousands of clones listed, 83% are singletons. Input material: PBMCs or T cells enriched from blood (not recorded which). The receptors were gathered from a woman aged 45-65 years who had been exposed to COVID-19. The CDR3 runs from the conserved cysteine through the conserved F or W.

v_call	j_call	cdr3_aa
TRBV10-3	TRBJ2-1	CAISDSTGGSDEQFF
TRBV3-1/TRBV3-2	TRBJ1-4	CASSPGQPSTNEKLFF
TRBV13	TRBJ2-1	CASSRDQEVNNEQFF
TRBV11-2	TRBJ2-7	CASSSIAVANEQYF
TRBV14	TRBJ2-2	CASSHFKRRQGDTGELFF
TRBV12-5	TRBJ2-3	CASGSASGGITDTQYF
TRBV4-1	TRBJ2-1	CASSQDGQGNNNEQFF
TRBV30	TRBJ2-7	CAWAGTGAFYEQYF
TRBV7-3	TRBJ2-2	CASSSDRGPGELFF
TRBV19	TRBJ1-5	CASSPAQDQPQHF
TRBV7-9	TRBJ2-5	CASSLGGVETQYF
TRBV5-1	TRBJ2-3	CASSLRGTAASTDTQYF
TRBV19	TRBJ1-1	CASSILRRGRHTEAFF
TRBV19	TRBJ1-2	CASMGANYGYTF
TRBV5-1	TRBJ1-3	CASSLDGLGGNTIYF
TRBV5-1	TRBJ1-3	CASSLEEGSGNTIYF
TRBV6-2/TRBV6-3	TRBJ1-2	CASSLQGVYGYTF
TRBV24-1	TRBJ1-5	CATSDSEQPYSNQPQHF
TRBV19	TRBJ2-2	CATRRARGTGELFF
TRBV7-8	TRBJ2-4	CASSLLRSPLAKNIQYF
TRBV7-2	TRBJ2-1	CASNPWGGNEQFF
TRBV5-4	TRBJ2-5	CASSQAPQGTGGTQYF
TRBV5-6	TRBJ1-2	CASSLHRMNYGYTF
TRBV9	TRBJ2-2	CASSAGVGIGELFF
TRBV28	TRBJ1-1	CASTGASLGLNTEAFF
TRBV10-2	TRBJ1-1	CASSAGTEAFF
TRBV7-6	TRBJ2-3	CASSRRDRGRTDTQYF
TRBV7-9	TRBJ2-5	CASSPGLAGVQETQYF
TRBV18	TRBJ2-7	CASSPRRTGGSYEQYF
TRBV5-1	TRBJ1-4	CASSLDRPPEKLFF
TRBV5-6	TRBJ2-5	CASSLEQGRETQYF